This T cell receptor (beta chain) is from a study of cytomegalovirus exposure and HLA in healthy donors. With V trimmed by 3 bases and J by 6 bases, 6 bases remained unmatched. The germline gives CDR1 LGHNA, CDR2 YNFKEQ. This CDR3 contains 15 residues. Primers included in the PCR were 60 Vbeta and 13 Jbeta primers. The assay was immunoSEQ multiplex PCR, and TCRdb's table has in-frame clones only and misses some. The top ten hold around 1.5% of the sample, which has 100,000 to 150,000 clones, almost 85% seen once. This sequence joins TRBV4-2 and TRBJ1-4, with TRBD1 identical over 8 bases. The sequence was collected from a woman between 18 and 29 years old in good health and CMV-seronegative. The sequencing sample was made of PBMCs. The CDR3, as DNA: TGTGCCAGCAGCCAGAGGACAGGGCGGGATGAAAAACTGTTTTTT. It yields the protein CASSQRTGRDEKLFF.